This entry is about one T cell receptor (beta chain). From the 5' RACE reads, TCRdb called clonotypes with MiXCR, one entry per CDR3 protein. Among around 510,000 distinct CDR3 sequences listed, roughly a fifth were seen once. The sample originates from a study of T-cell memory formation after mild COVID-19. The germline CDR1 and CDR2 sequences are SGHNT and YYREEE (reference sequence). The CDR3 loop spans 14 amino acids. The V and J ends lost 0 bases and 5 bases, in that order; junction bases with no gene match: 5. This sequence originates from an adult woman who had mild COVID-19 (a few samples of this study predate the infection). Cell type and time point are not known. Sequencing was done on a sample of PBMCs or a T cell subset sorted from them (not recorded which). The rearrangement links TRBV5-4 to TRBJ2-7; 7 positions agree with TRBD2. The CDR3 DNA reads TGTGCCAGCAGCTTGGAGGCTAGCGGTAACGAGCAGTACTTC. It specifies CASSLEASGNEQYF.